This TCR beta chain was recorded in a study of T cell repertoires in ileal Crohn's disease. At the level of the study: Biopsies of the neoterminal ileum at postoperative colonoscopy form M6 samples.

Profiling relied on immunoSEQ multiplex PCR, and the TCRdb table lists in-frame clones only, not all of them. In the table there are more than 15,000 clones, 60% to 75% of which are singletons. Time point: neoterminal ileum biopsy at postoperative endoscopy, about 6 months after surgery. Regarding the study as a whole: Clonal expansions were more frequent in active smokers than non-smokers at surgery. Postoperative endoscopy occurred within one year, median roughly 6.9 months.

Trimming stripped 7 bases from V and 3 bases from J, with 15 bases between. Looked up from germline, CDR1 is SNHLY and CDR2 is FYNNEI. CDR3 size: 14 residues. Of note for this clone: Its antigen is undetermined.

The receptor was isolated from an adult with Crohn's disease. The sequenced material came from ileal tissue. The genes are TRBV2 and TRBJ1-2; D is possibly TRBD1 (6 bases). CDR3 residues: CASKTGRVDYGYTF. The CDR3 region has the DNA TGTGCCAGCAAAACAGGGAGGGTTGACTATGGCTACACCTTC.